These 19 T cell receptor beta chains were all obtained from the same sample, sequenced in a study of graft-versus-host responses after intestinal transplantation (dated by TCRdb to the early 2020s). What this sample's time point label stands for: cells obtained before transplantation from donor or recipient. The library was made by the immunoSEQ multiplex PCR assay. TCRdb took over this immuneACCESS table, retaining in-frame rearrangements with V and J assigned. Such tables are incomplete; in checked studies, under half of the missing clones stem from an unresolved V gene, and the remainder is unexplained. This sample has about 92,000 clones in its table, and approximately 90% of those were observed once. The ten largest clonotypes hold under 6.5% of the sample. These receptors lack a known antigen. The source was unstimulated CD8+ T cells sorted from spleen or lymph node cells, collected before intestinal transplant. The receptors were sampled from a human donor who received an intestinal transplant.

The V and J genes are TRBV7-3 and TRBJ1-5; the D is unclear. V lost 6 bases to trimming and J lost 0 bases, with 24 bases between them. This CDR3 is built from 19 residues. CDR1 is SGHTA, CDR2 FQGTGA, per germline. The CDR3 DNA reads TGTGCCAGCAGAAAAGTGGCCAGTTCTATAGAACGTAGCAATCAGCCCCAGCATTTT. Translated: CASRKVASSIERSNQPQHF.

This clone was seen once. This rearrangement joins TRBV6-5 to TRBJ2-1; TRBD2 matches 9 bases. Trimming at V came to 8 bases and at J to 5 bases, leaving 7 bases not matched to a gene. CDR3 length: 14 amino acids. CDR1 MNHEY and CDR2 SVGAGI come from the germline V gene. The CDR3 region has the DNA TGTGCCAGCGCCGGGACTAGCAACGACAATGAGCAGTTCTTC. It translates to CASAGTSNDNEQFF.

V gene TRBV9 combines with J gene TRBJ2-7; the match to TRBD2 covers 10 bases. Germline CDR1 and CDR2: SGDLS and YYNGEE. The CDR3 runs 15 residues. V shed 0 bases, J shed 3 bases, and the junction held 3 bases outside the gene matches. CDR3 nucleotides: TGTGCCAGCAGCGTAGCTAGCGGGGGATTCTACGAGCAGTACTTC. Translation gives CASSVASGGFYEQYF.

This chain uses TRBV7-9 with TRBJ2-5; 8 bases line up with TRBD2. CDR3 length: 14 amino acids. Germline V gene sequence: CDR1 SEHNR, CDR2 FQNEAQ (reference sequence). The ends lost 5 bases at V and 5 bases at J; junction bases unmatched: 7. CDR3 nucleotide sequence: TGTGCCAGCAGCGACTGGACTAGCTGGGAGACCCAGTACTTC. Its protein product is CASSDWTSWETQYF.

The rearrangement uses TRBV9 and TRBJ2-1, with TRBD2 matching over 12 bases. This CDR3 contains 19 residues. V gave up 4 bases and J gave up 4 bases; unmatched junction bases: 15. The germline V gene encodes CDR1 SGDLS and CDR2 YYNGEE. The CDR3 coding sequence is TGTGCCAGCAGCCTCCCGATCCGGGCGACTAGCGGGAGTTACAATGAGCAGTTCTTC. It specifies CASSLPIRATSGSYNEQFF.

This chain joins TRBV5-1 and TRBJ2-1; no clear D gene. V was cut by 4 bases and J by 6 bases, with 8 bases left in between. CDR1 and CDR2 from the germline V gene are SGHRS and YFSETQ. The CDR3 totals 12 residues. The CDR3 bases are TGCGCCAGCAGCCAAACTACCAATGAGCAGTTCTTC. This encodes CASSQTTNEQFF.

This rearrangement joins TRBV19 to TRBJ2-1, with 10 bases identical to TRBD2. Trimming at V came to 0 bases and at J to 10 bases, leaving 9 bases not matched to a gene. Germline V gene sequence: CDR1 LNHDA, CDR2 SQIVND (reference sequence). The CDR3 runs to 16 residues. The CDR3 nucleotides are TGTGCCAGTAGTATAGAAGCTAGCGGGGGCCTTAACGAGCAGTTCTTC. Its protein is CASSIEASGGLNEQFF.

The V gene is TRBV7-6, the J gene TRBJ2-1, with TRBD2 matching 10 bases. Germline V lookup: CDR1 SGHVS, CDR2 FNYEAQ. V lost 3 bases to trimming and J lost 3 bases; unmatched junction nucleotides: 5. CDR3 length equals 16 residues. CDR3 nucleotides: TGTGCCAGCAGCTTTCTAGCGGGGGAGGACTACAATGAGCAGTTCTTC. Protein product: CASSFLAGEDYNEQFF.

This chain joins TRBV7-9 and TRBJ2-3; D is ambiguous. In germline, CDR1 is SEHNR, CDR2 FQNEAQ (reference sequence). The CDR3 has 13 amino acids. The ends were cut back, 2 bases at V and 2 bases at J, with 5 bases in the middle. The CDR3 protein is CASSLTITDTQYF. For the CDR3, the DNA is TGTGCCAGCAGCTTAACTATCACAGATACGCAGTATTTT.

This clone was picked up one time. The chain couples TRBV4-1 to TRBJ2-7; TRBD2 matches 13 bases. V lost 0 bases, J lost 3 bases, and 5 bases stayed unmatched. The CDR3 spans 17 residues. CDR1 is MGHRA and CDR2 is YSYEKL in the germline V gene. The CDR3 bases are TGCGCCAGCAGCCAAGATAGGGGACTAGCGGGACGCTACGAGCAGTACTTC. It encodes CASSQDRGLAGRYEQYF.

The chain combines TRBV11-2 with TRBJ2-1; 8 nucleotides line up with TRBD1. Germline lookup yields CDR1 SGHAT and CDR2 FQNNGV. CDR3 size: 16 residues. Unmatched junction bases numbered 14, after V lost 1 base and J lost 12 bases. The CDR3 spells CASSLVPGGPVIGQFF. As DNA, the CDR3 is TGTGCCAGCAGCTTAGTACCAGGGGGCCCCGTTATTGGGCAGTTCTTC.

The chain combines TRBV5-1 with TRBJ2-7; 11 nucleotides agree with TRBD2. Looked up from germline, CDR1 is SGHRS and CDR2 is YFSETQ. This CDR3 contains 17 residues. J lost 2 bases, V lost 4 bases, and 11 bases had no gene match. The CDR3 region is CASSPEPGLAATYEQYF. CDR3 nucleotide sequence: TGCGCCAGCAGCCCCGAGCCGGGACTAGCGGCCACCTACGAGCAGTACTTC.

The gene calls are TRBV19 and TRBJ2-7; D remains unclear. The germline CDR1 and CDR2 sequences are LNHDA and SQIVND (reference sequence). There are 14 residues in the CDR3. The V gene lost 1 base and the J gene lost 5 bases, with 12 bases spanning the gap. The CDR3 DNA sequence: TGTGCCAGTAGTATAGGATGGGGATCCCACGAGCAGTACTTC. It specifies CASSIGWGSHEQYF.

The gene calls are TRBV29-1 and TRBJ2-3, with 9 bases matching TRBD2. From germline, CDR1 is SQVTM and CDR2 ANQGSEA. With V trimmed by 3 bases and J by 2 bases, 6 bases remained unmatched. This CDR3 is 15 amino acids long. The CDR3 loop reads CSVDLAGILTDTQYF. CDR3 nucleotide sequence: TGCAGCGTTGACCTAGCGGGGATCCTCACAGATACGCAGTATTTT.

This clone appeared once. The chain uses TRBV10-2 and TRBJ1-2, with 7 bases fitting TRBD1. Germline CDR1 is WSHSY and CDR2 is SAAADI. The junction had 20 bases not matched to a gene; V was cut back by 6 bases and J by 7 bases. The CDR3 is 17 amino acids. The CDR3 DNA is TGCGCCAGCAGATTTACAAGACCCGGGACAGCTATCGGTGGCTACACCTTC. Translating gives CASRFTRPGTAIGGYTF.

The chain couples TRBV5-1 to TRBJ1-1, with 8 positions matching TRBD1. The V gene's germline CDR1 is SGHRS and CDR2 YFSETQ. V lost 4 bases and J lost 0; bases outside the gene matches: 8. The CDR3 consists of 16 residues. CDR3: CASSPGQVTLNTEAFF. The CDR3 DNA reads TGCGCCAGCAGCCCGGGACAGGTCACCTTGAACACTGAAGCTTTCTTT.

This clone was seen only once. This chain uses TRBV6-6 with TRBJ2-3; 7 nucleotides match TRBD2. Germline trimming cut 8 bases from V and 7 bases from J; bases unmatched to any gene: 15. Per the germline V gene, CDR1 is MNHNY and CDR2 is SVGAGI (reference sequence). The CDR3 runs to 15 residues. The CDR3: CASSRTSLIENTQYF. CDR3 DNA: TGTGCCAGCTCCCGGACTAGTCTGATCGAAAATACGCAGTATTTT.

The rearrangement joins TRBV4-1 to TRBJ2-1; D may be TRBD1 (6 bases). The CDR3 covers 16 residues. CDR1 and CDR2 from the germline V gene are MGHRA and YSYEKL. Trimming shortened V by 0 bases and J by 1 base, and 10 bases separated the two germline ends. CDR3 coding DNA: TGCGCCAGCAGCCAAGAGGGCAGGGGATCCTACAATGAGCAGTTCTTC. It yields the protein CASSQEGRGSYNEQFF.

The CDR3 DNA follows: TGTGCCAGCAGCTTCCCCGGGACTAGCGGGGGGGGCGAGCAGTTCTTC. Amino acids: CASSFPGTSGGGEQFF. J is TRBJ2-1 and V is TRBV9; 16 bases line up with TRBD2. The germline V gene encodes CDR1 SGDLS and CDR2 YYNGEE. This CDR3 comprises 16 residues. Unmatched junction bases numbered 8, after V lost 4 bases and J lost 10 bases.